This TCR beta chain came from a study of blood T cell repertoires in COVID-19. Study in general: Spain, Italy and the United States supplied samples that represented acute and convalescent COVID-19. From T cells, B-cell-depleted T cells, or PBMCs came the material, which was cDNA or gDNA.

As originally analysed: Nucleated cell counts were estimated from reference gene primer amplification. Generated by immunoSEQ multiplex PCR, the TCRdb table keeps only in-frame clones and is missing some. The DNA was the basis for D and trimming; V, J and clone size are from that table. The sample holds tens of thousands of clones, roughly 85% seen once. The CDR3 contains 15 residues. CDR1 is MGHRA and CDR2 is YSYEKL in the germline V gene. V lost 3 bases and J 2 bases, leaving 11 bases between the germline ends. The receptor's source is a human donor in a cohort sampled during active COVID-19. The material sequenced was peripheral blood. V is TRBV4-1 and J is TRBJ1-5, with a tentative D call TRBD1 (5 bases). The CDR3 is CASSHSGGGNQPQHF. The DNA of the CDR3 is TGCGCCAGCAGCCACTCGGGGGGTGGCAATCAGCCCCAGCATTTT.